Only a few counts were recorded for the clone carrying this T cell receptor beta chain. This sample is part of a study of blood T cell repertoires in COVID-19. Some clones are missing from TCRdb's copy, which holds only in-frame ones; the method was immunoSEQ multiplex PCR. The table has nearly 90,000 clones, approximately 88% seen once; the top ten hold under 0.6%. The sample taken for sequencing was peripheral blood. The receptor comes from a man in his sixties with acute or convalescent COVID-19.

In DNA, the CDR3 is TGCAGCGTTGCCGGACAGGGTGCGGATCAGCCCCAGCATTTT. Translated: CSVAGQGADQPQHF. The chain uses TRBV29-1 and TRBJ1-5, with TRBD1 identical over 8 bases. Germline V lookup: CDR1 SQVTM, CDR2 ANQGSEA. V was clipped by 4 bases and J by 5 bases; unmatched bases: 7. This CDR3 is 14 amino acids long.